Listed below are T cell receptor beta chains from one sample, sequenced in a study of blood T cell repertoires in COVID-19. Generated by immunoSEQ multiplex PCR, the TCRdb table keeps only in-frame clones and is missing some. The sample includes under 50,000 clones, approximately 86% of them seen just once. The sequenced sample consisted of peripheral blood. The receptor source for this set is a middle-aged man with active COVID-19. The CDR3 runs from the conserved cysteine through the conserved F or W.

j_call v_call cdr3_aa
TRBJ2-1 TRBV19 CASSRQGNEQFF
TRBJ2-7 TRBV7-2 CASSSGSGSGYEQYF
TRBJ2-4 TRBV28 CASSLEGRRAKNIQYF
TRBJ1-1 TRBV7-9 CASSQGQHDTEAFF
TRBJ2-7 TRBV6-5 CASGTGQTYEQYF
TRBJ1-2 TRBV28 CASSRRTGSGYGYTF
TRBJ2-7 TRBV6-4 CASSAGTGGYEQYF
TRBJ2-7 TRBV11-2 CASSQFRYEQYF
TRBJ1-1 TRBV7-8 CASSRAGAYISEAFF
TRBJ1-1 TRBV28 CASRRNTGMNTEAFF
TRBJ1-2 TRBV7-2 CASSLEAGGYGYTF
TRBJ1-5 TRBV27 CASSPQGRGFQPQHF
TRBJ1-6 TRBV5-1 CASSLGSGVNSPLHF
TRBJ1-2 TRBV19 CASSDPGTANYGYTF
TRBJ2-2 TRBV12-5 CASGFTQGGSTGELFF
TRBJ1-1 TRBV27 CASSRGQGIMYTEAFF
TRBJ1-3 TRBV19 CASSMRSGTGNTIYF
TRBJ1-1 TRBV11-1 CASSLNRINTEAFF
TRBJ2-7 TRBV19 CASSARRTSGRDEQYF
TRBJ1-4 TRBV29-1 CSVARQGNEKLFF
TRBJ2-7 TRBV20-1 CSASHSSSTGEQYF
TRBJ1-6 TRBV10-2 CASSEYNNSPLHF
TRBJ1-1 TRBV19 CASIRQGMNTEAFF
TRBJ2-3 TRBV29-1 CSVEVRAVAGQGSTDTQYF
TRBJ1-3 TRBV4-2 CASSPGTGNTIYF
TRBJ2-3 TRBV10-3 CAISESQGGRADTQYF
TRBJ2-3 TRBV28 CASSIGYTDTQYF